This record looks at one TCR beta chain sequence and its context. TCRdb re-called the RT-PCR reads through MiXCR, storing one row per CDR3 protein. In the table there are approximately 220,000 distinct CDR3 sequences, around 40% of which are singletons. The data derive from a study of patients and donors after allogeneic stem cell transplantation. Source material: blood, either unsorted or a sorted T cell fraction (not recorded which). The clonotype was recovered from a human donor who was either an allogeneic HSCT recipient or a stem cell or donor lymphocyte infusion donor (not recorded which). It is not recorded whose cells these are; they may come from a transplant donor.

The CDR3: CASSLVRDNSPLHF. The CDR3 bases are TGTGCCAGCAGCTTAGTCAGAGATAATTCACCCCTCCACTTT. The chain carries TRBV7-6 and TRBJ1-6; no clear D gene. Trimming cost V 1 base and J 5 bases, with 6 bases left between them. Germline values: CDR1 SGHVS, CDR2 FNYEAQ. This CDR3 contains 14 residues.